One sample yielded the 30 T cell receptor beta chains listed below, sequenced in a study of neurological immune-mediated disorders. TCRdb passed the 5' RACE reads through MiXCR, listing each CDR3 protein once. Among 30,000 to 40,000 distinct CDR3 sequences listed, 7% to 8% were seen once. The sequenced material came from PBMCs. The receptor set was obtained from a middle-aged woman in good health.

This clonotype was counted at least ten times. The V and J genes are TRBV29-1 and TRBJ1-5; 8 bases fit TRBD1. There are 15 residues in the CDR3. Germline V gene data show CDR1 as SQVTM and CDR2 as ANQGSEA. Trimming at V came to 6 bases and at J to 3 bases, leaving 10 bases not matched to a gene. The CDR3 spells CSVTGGDADNQPQHF. The CDR3 DNA reads TGCAGCGTCACAGGGGGGGATGCGGACAATCAGCCCCAGCATTTT.

This clonotype was observed many times. The genes are TRBV27 and TRBJ2-3; the D gene is possibly TRBD2 (6 bases). Germline loops: CDR1 MNHEY, CDR2 SMNVEV (reference sequence). The CDR3 is made up of 14 amino acids. V gave up 2 bases and J gave up 4 bases, with 10 bases separating them. In nucleotides, the CDR3 is TGTGCCAGCAGTTTAAAGGGCGGGGCAGATACGCAGTATTTT. Its translation: CASSLKGGADTQYF.

This clonotype has a count of ten or more. The chain employs TRBV7-8 and TRBJ1-2, with a weak D call TRBD1 (5 bases). This CDR3 is 14 amino acids long. The germline V and J ends were trimmed by 5 bases and 2 bases, with 12 bases remaining between them. The germline CDR1 and CDR2 sequences are SGHVS and FQNEAQ. This CDR3 is CASSPWDRNYGYTF. Written as DNA, the CDR3 is TGTGCCAGCAGCCCCTGGGACCGGAACTATGGCTACACCTTC.

This clonotype was counted ten times or more. The rearrangement links TRBV20-1 to TRBJ2-7, with D possibly matching TRBD2 (5 bases). The CDR3 totals 14 residues. Trimming took off 0 bases at V and 3 bases at J, with 12 bases between the two ends. CDR1 and CDR2 (germline): DFQATT, SNEGSKA (reference sequence). CDR3 sequence reads: CSARDQLVGYEQYF. The CDR3 DNA sequence: TGCAGTGCTAGAGATCAACTAGTTGGCTACGAGCAGTACTTC.

This clonotype was seen repeatedly, ten times or more. The V gene is TRBV12-3 or TRBV12-4, the J gene TRBJ2-3; D unresolved. Trimming took off 4 bases at V and 6 bases at J, with 5 bases between the two ends. The CDR3 is 11 amino acids. The DNA for the CDR3 is TGTGCCAGCAGTTCCAGGGATACGCAGTATTTT. Protein sequence: CASSSRDTQYF.

This clonotype was counted many times. The rearrangement links TRBV10-1 to TRBJ2-1; 8 bases are shared with TRBD2. V shed 4 bases and J 4 bases; nucleotides not matched to a gene: 6. The CDR3 has 15 amino acids. Germline values: CDR1 WNHNN, CDR2 SYGVQD (reference sequence). CDR3: CASSGGGRSYNEQFF. In DNA form, the CDR3 reads TGCGCCAGCAGTGGAGGCGGGAGGTCTTACAATGAGCAGTTCTTC.

This clonotype was picked up many times. This chain uses TRBV14 with TRBJ2-7, with 7 bases matching TRBD1. With V trimmed by 0 bases and J by 1 base, 3 bases remained unmatched. Germline CDR1 reads SGHDN; CDR2 reads FVKESK. CDR3 length: 15 residues. Here the CDR3 reads CASSQEDRKSYEQYF. The DNA of the CDR3 is TGTGCCAGCAGCCAAGAGGACAGGAAATCCTACGAGCAGTACTTC.

This clonotype was recorded at least ten times. The chain employs TRBV20-1 and TRBJ2-1; maybe TRBD2 (6 bases). The CDR3 totals 15 residues. Germline V gene data show CDR1 as DFQATT and CDR2 as SNEGSKA (reference sequence). V lost 3 bases to trimming and J lost 2 bases, with 14 bases between them. In DNA, the CDR3 is TGCAGTGCTAGGCCTGGCGGAGGGGCCTACAATGAGCAGTTCTTC. The encoded protein is CSARPGGGAYNEQFF.

In its sample, this clonotype was seen many times. The chain is built from TRBV5-5 and TRBJ2-7, with 11 bases aligning to TRBD1. CDR1 SGHKS and CDR2 YYEKEE come from the germline V gene (reference sequence). Trimming took 4 bases from V and 3 from J; bases not matched to a gene: 6. The CDR3 extends over 15 amino acids. This chain's CDR3 is CASSATGTGGYEQYF. In DNA, the CDR3 is TGTGCCAGCAGCGCTACCGGGACAGGGGGCTACGAGCAGTACTTC.

In this sample, this clonotype turned up many times. This chain connects TRBV4-1 to TRBJ2-7, with D unresolved. Trimming pared 1 base from V and 2 bases from J, leaving 12 bases between. Germline assignment: CDR1 MGHRA and CDR2 YSYEKL. CDR3 length: 15 residues. This chain's CDR3 is CASSQVPADTYEQYF. The DNA of the CDR3 is TGCGCCAGCAGCCAAGTCCCAGCAGATACCTACGAGCAGTACTTC.

The table lists this clonotype with many counts. The chain employs TRBV7-9 and TRBJ2-5, with TRBD1 as a possible D gene (6 bases). Per the germline V gene, CDR1 is SEHNR and CDR2 is FQNEAQ (reference sequence). V lost 2 bases to trimming and J lost 9 bases, with 19 bases between them. The CDR3 extends over 15 amino acids. CDR3: CASSLSGVQERPQYF. CDR3 bases: TGTGCCAGCAGCTTATCAGGGGTGCAAGAGAGGCCCCAGTACTTC.

There are many counts of this clonotype. The V call is TRBV3-1, the J call TRBJ2-1; 7 positions agree with TRBD2. The CDR3 is 11 amino acids. After removal of 3 bases from V and 12 bases from J, the junction contained 2 bases not matched to a gene. Looked up from germline, CDR1 is LGHDT and CDR2 is YNNKEL (reference sequence). The CDR3 sequence is CASSQGGVQFF. DNA for the CDR3: TGTGCCAGCAGCCAGGGGGGGGTGCAGTTCTTC.

In this sample, this clonotype turned up many times. The chain joins TRBV7-3 to TRBJ2-1; 9 nucleotides match TRBD2. The CDR3 consists of 15 residues. Germline CDR1 and CDR2: SGHTA and FQGTGA. V shed 5 bases, J shed 8 bases, and the junction held 10 bases outside the gene matches. CDR3 in DNA: TGTGCCAGCAGCCCGGGTAGCGGGAGTTCATATGAGCAGTTCTTC. Amino acid sequence: CASSPGSGSSYEQFF.

This clonotype was seen ten or more times. The V gene is TRBV7-9, the J gene TRBJ2-6, with 12 bases aligning to TRBD1. There are 18 residues in the CDR3. Trimming removed 5 bases from V and 1 base from J; junction bases left unmatched: 6. Germline loops: CDR1 SEHNR, CDR2 FQNEAQ (reference sequence). The CDR3 DNA reads TGTGCCAGCAGCCCCCCGGGACAGGGGGCGTCTGGGGCCAACGTCCTGACTTTC. This encodes CASSPPGQGASGANVLTF.

This clonotype came up many times. The V gene is TRBV27, the J gene TRBJ2-7; D call uncertain. The CDR3 has 13 amino acids. Germline V gene lookup returns CDR1 MNHEY and CDR2 SMNVEV (reference sequence). V lost 2 bases and J lost 6, with 11 bases in between. CDR3 DNA: TGTGCCAGCAGTTTAATCTTGGGCAGCGAGCAGTACTTC. Amino acids: CASSLILGSEQYF.

This clonotype was observed at least ten times. The chain recombines TRBV10-3 with TRBJ1-2, with D possibly TRBD1 on 5 matching bases. This CDR3 has 15 residues. From germline, CDR1 is ENHRY and CDR2 SYGVKD. Between the trimmed V and J ends, which lost 4 bases and 4 bases, there was a span of 16 bases. The CDR3 bases are TGTGCCATCAGTGGAGGAACAGGCCTAGGCTATGGCTACACCTTC. Its protein product is CAISGGTGLGYGYTF.

This clonotype was counted many times. The chain is built from TRBV5-1 and TRBJ1-2, with D unclear. The CDR3 has 10 amino acids. Germline CDR1 reads SGHRS; CDR2 reads YFSETQ. V lost 5 bases and J 6 bases, leaving 5 bases between the germline ends. The CDR3 DNA is TGCGCCAGCAGGAGGGATGGCTACACCTTC. The encoded protein is CASRRDGYTF. The whole variable domain, remainder taken from reference TRBV5-1 and TRBJ1-2, is KAGVTQTPRYLIKTRGQQVTLSCSPISGHRSVSWYQQTPGQGLQFLFEYFSETQRNKGNFPGRFSGRQFSNSRSEMNVSTLELGDSALYLCASRRDGYTFGSGTRLTVV.

This clonotype has just a few counts. This chain uses TRBV5-1 with TRBJ1-1; no definite D call. CDR1 is SGHRS, CDR2 YFSETQ, per germline. V lost 2 bases and J lost 8, with 10 bases in between. The CDR3 runs 12 residues. CDR3 DNA: TGCGCCAGCAGCTTAGGGAGGTCGGAAGCTTTCTTT. Translating gives CASSLGRSEAFF.

This clonotype was detected many times. The chain combines TRBV11-2 with TRBJ2-1; tentative D call: TRBD1 (6 bases). V lost 5 bases and J 9 bases, leaving 8 bases between the germline ends. CDR3 length: 11 amino acids. Germline V gene lookup returns CDR1 SGHAT and CDR2 FQNNGV. The CDR3 protein is CASSPGVEQFF. CDR3 nucleotide sequence: TGTGCCAGCAGCCCAGGGGTTGAGCAGTTCTTC. The variable domain in full, with the rest retrieved from reference TRBV11-2 and TRBJ2-1, is EAGVAQSPRYKIIEKRQSVAFWCNPISGHATLYWYQQILGQGPKLLIQFQNNGVVDDSQLPKDRFSAERLKGVDSTLKIQPAKLEDSAVYLCASSPGVEQFFGPGTRLTVL.

This clonotype occurred many times. The V call is TRBV29-1, the J call TRBJ1-1; 9 nucleotides align to TRBD1. The junction had 0 bases not matched to a gene; V was cut back by 6 bases and J by 4 bases. The germline V gene has CDR1 SQVTM and CDR2 ANQGSEA. This CDR3 spans 11 amino acids. The CDR3 DNA reads as TGCAGCGTGACAGGGGGCACTGAAGCTTTCTTT. Encoded protein: CSVTGGTEAFF.

This clonotype was seen many times. At one end, the junction sequence differs from germline, possibly due to a read error. The rearrangement joins TRBV2 to TRBJ1-1, with 8 bases fitting TRBD1. There are 12 residues in the CDR3. Germline V gene data show CDR1 as SNHLY and CDR2 as FYNNEI. The CDR3: CASSEDRWDRSF. In DNA form, the CDR3 reads TGTGCCAGCAGTGAAGATCGTTGGGACAGGTCATTT.

This clonotype was seen at least ten times. V and J are TRBV20-1 and TRBJ2-2; 9 bases align to TRBD2. The CDR3 is 15 amino acids. Per germline, CDR1 DFQATT and CDR2 SNEGSKA (reference sequence). Unmatched junction bases numbered 7, after V lost 2 bases and J lost 6 bases. In DNA form, the CDR3 reads TGCAGTGCTAGAAAGGGCGGGAGGGAATCCGGGGAGCTGTTTTTT. Its protein is CSARKGGRESGELFF.

This clonotype was found many times. V usage is TRBV29-1 and J usage is TRBJ2-5, with D perhaps matching TRBD2 (6 bases). Germline V lookup: CDR1 SQVTM, CDR2 ANQGSEA. The ends were cut back, 4 bases at V and 7 bases at J, with 16 bases in the middle. The CDR3 loop spans 13 amino acids. The CDR3 region is CSVGSGAGGTQYF. In DNA, the CDR3 is TGCAGCGTTGGCTCCGGGGCCGGGGGGACCCAGTACTTC.

Ten or more counts support this clonotype. The chain employs TRBV6-6 and TRBJ1-2; D unclear. The CDR3 contains 13 residues. Germline CDR1 MNHNY, CDR2 SVGAGI (reference sequence). V was pared by 0 bases and J by 6 bases, with 8 bases between. The CDR3 DNA is TGTGCCAGCAGTTACTCACAAGGGAATGGCTACACCTTC. Translation gives CASSYSQGNGYTF.

This clonotype was seen ten or more times. This chain connects TRBV30 to TRBJ2-7; 7 bases agree with TRBD1. Trimming at V came to 1 base and at J to 6 bases, leaving 0 bases not matched to a gene. The CDR3 is 11 amino acids. Per germline, CDR1 GTSNPN and CDR2 SVGIG (reference sequence). This chain's CDR3 is CAWSDRGEQYF. The CDR3 nucleotides are TGTGCCTGGAGTGACAGGGGCGAGCAGTACTTC.

Ten or more counts support this clonotype. The chain uses TRBV10-3 and TRBJ2-1; D gene uncertain. The CDR3 length is 11 residues. Trimming removed 4 bases from V and 7 bases from J, with 5 bases in between. From germline, CDR1 is ENHRY and CDR2 SYGVKD. CDR3 protein: CAISGQNEQFF. DNA of the CDR3: TGTGCCATCAGTGGCCAGAATGAGCAGTTCTTC.

This clonotype occurred many times. The V gene is TRBV10-3, the J gene TRBJ2-2, with 7 bases lining up with TRBD2. Germline V gene sequence: CDR1 ENHRY, CDR2 SYGVKD. The trim removed 2 bases at V and 1 base at J, leaving 10 bases unmatched. The CDR3 covers 18 residues. CDR3 coding DNA: TGTGCCATCAGTGAGCCGTATCGGGGAGGGCTGAACACCGGGGAGCTGTTTTTT. Its protein product is CAISEPYRGGLNTGELFF.

This clonotype was counted many times. V usage is TRBV28 and J usage is TRBJ2-7; perhaps TRBD2 as D (6 bases). Trimming shortened V by 3 bases and J by 1 base, and 10 bases separated the two germline ends. The CDR3 is 14 amino acids. The germline V gene encodes CDR1 MDHEN and CDR2 SYDVKM. CDR3 DNA: TGTGCCAGCAGTTTGGCTAGCGCTTCCTACGAGCAGTACTTC. As protein: CASSLASASYEQYF.

This clonotype came up many times. It may be a read error: a sequence one base away is much more abundant. The chain recombines TRBV3-1 with TRBJ1-1; D is uncertain. CDR1 is LGHDT, CDR2 YNNKEL, per germline (reference sequence). There are 11 residues in the CDR3. The CDR3 sequence is CVSSQDGEAFF. The CDR3 DNA follows: TGTGTCAGCAGCCAGGACGGAGAAGCTTTCTTT. The full variable domain, its missing parts supplied by reference TRBV3-1 and TRBJ1-1, is DTAVSQTPKYLVTQMGNDKSIKCEQNLGHDTMYWYKQDSKKFLKIMFSYNNKELIINETVPNRFSPKSPDKAHLNLHINSLELGDSAVYFCVSSQDGEAFFGQGTRLTVV.

This clonotype has at least ten counts. The rearrangement uses TRBV4-1 and TRBJ1-6, with D perhaps matching TRBD1 (6 bases). V was cut by 3 bases and J by 10 bases, with 22 bases left in between. The CDR3 is made up of 17 amino acids. Germline CDR1 and CDR2: MGHRA and YSYEKL. The CDR3 nucleotides read TGCGCCAGCAGCCAGGACCCCGTTGGACAGATCGGGTCACCCCTCCACTTT. It is translated as CASSQDPVGQIGSPLHF.